Listed here are 22 T cell receptor beta chains from one sample, sequenced in a study of T cells in narcolepsy. Clones were sequenced by immunoSEQ multiplex PCR, and TCRdb holds only the in-frame ones, with some missing. Found here are under 35,000 clones, almost 90% of them singletons; the top ten hold approximately 1.2%. What was sequenced was CD45RA- memory CD4+ T cells from PBMCs. Source of these receptors: a human donor with narcolepsy.

The V and J genes are TRBV4-3 and TRBJ2-7; no clear D. The CDR3 is 13 amino acids. Germline V gene lookup returns CDR1 LGHNA and CDR2 YSLEER. Trimming pared 6 bases from V and 3 bases from J, leaving 12 bases between. CDR3 DNA sequence: TGCGCCAGCAGTCTCTATCTGAACTACGAGCAGTACTTC. It specifies CASSLYLNYEQYF.

The chain carries TRBV27 and TRBJ2-7, with D hard to call. This CDR3 has 15 amino acids. Germline V gives CDR1 MNHEY, CDR2 SMNVEV (reference sequence). V lost 7 bases and J 0 bases, leaving 16 bases between the germline ends. This CDR3 reads CASIRSTAVSYEQYF. DNA of the CDR3: TGTGCCAGCATACGTTCTACAGCCGTCTCCTACGAGCAGTACTTC.

The chain is built from TRBV30 and TRBJ2-1; D uncertain. Germline assignment: CDR1 GTSNPN and CDR2 SVGIG (reference sequence). The CDR3 covers 11 residues. Trimming removed 4 bases at V and 7 bases at J, with 8 bases between. This CDR3 reads CAWKLVNEQFF. The CDR3 DNA sequence: TGTGCCTGGAAGTTGGTGAATGAGCAGTTCTTC.

V is TRBV14 and J is TRBJ2-5; no reliable D call. The germline V gene encodes CDR1 SGHDN and CDR2 FVKESK. This CDR3 has 12 amino acids. Deletions cut 4 bases from V and 0 bases from J, with 3 bases between. CDR3 amino acids: CASSRNQETQYF. CDR3 nucleotides: TGTGCCAGCAGCCGGAACCAAGAGACCCAGTACTTC.

This clone was seen only a few times. This sequence joins TRBV7-2 and TRBJ1-2, with D possibly TRBD1 on 6 matching bases. CDR1 is SGHTA and CDR2 is FQGNSA in the germline V gene. Between the trimmed V and J ends, which lost 5 bases and 5 bases, there was a span of 12 bases. The CDR3 runs to 13 residues. The CDR3 region has the DNA TGTGCCAGCAGCCCGAGGACAGCTTATGGCTACACCTTC. It encodes CASSPRTAYGYTF.

The chain links TRBV11-2 to TRBJ1-3; 7 positions agree with TRBD1. The CDR3 sequence is 16 residues long. Germline CDR1 and CDR2: SGHAT and FQNNGV. Unmatched junction bases numbered 6, after V lost 4 bases and J lost 0 bases. CDR3 protein: CASSYKTGLSGNTIYF. The CDR3 DNA follows: TGTGCCAGCAGCTACAAGACAGGGCTCTCTGGAAACACCATATATTTT. The full variable domain, completed using reference TRBV11-2 and TRBJ1-3, is EAGVAQSPRYKIIEKRQSVAFWCNPISGHATLYWYQQILGQGPKLLIQFQNNGVVDDSQLPKDRFSAERLKGVDSTLKIQPAKLEDSAVYLCASSYKTGLSGNTIYFGEGSWLTVV.

V and J are TRBV5-1 and TRBJ1-4; no clear D. This CDR3 has 15 amino acids. Trimming left V 4 bases short and J 6 bases short, with 16 bases between. The V gene's germline CDR1 is SGHRS and CDR2 YFSETQ. CDR3 sequence reads: CASSGSRGRDEKLFF. The DNA for the CDR3 is TGCGCCAGCAGCGGGAGTCGGGGTAGGGATGAAAAACTGTTTTTT.

This chain links TRBV5-1 with TRBJ2-7; 11 nucleotides align to TRBD1. V trimming: 1 base; J trimming: 2 bases; junction bases outside the gene matches: 5. The CDR3 has 16 amino acids. Germline V gene lookup returns CDR1 SGHRS and CDR2 YFSETQ. In nucleotides, the CDR3 is TGCGCCAGCAGCTTGTTCCCGGGACAGGGGGCCTACGAGCAGTACTTC. Translated: CASSLFPGQGAYEQYF.

V is TRBV10-3 and J is TRBJ2-2, with D perhaps TRBD1 (5 bases). Germline CDR1 reads ENHRY; CDR2 reads SYGVKD. The V and J ends lost 6 bases and 7 bases respectively, with 15 bases between them. This CDR3 contains 14 residues. This CDR3 reads CAIRQGGTLGELFF. CDR3 DNA: TGTGCCATCAGGCAGGGCGGAACCCTCGGGGAGCTGTTTTTT.

The rearrangement links TRBV4-3 to TRBJ1-1; D gene uncertain. Deletions cut 0 bases from V and 4 bases from J, with 6 bases between. CDR3 length equals 13 residues. CDR1 is LGHNA and CDR2 is YSLEER in the germline V gene. The CDR3 DNA is TGCGCCAGCAGCCAAGATAACCCCACTGAAGCTTTCTTT. This codes for CASSQDNPTEAFF.

The V call is TRBV9, the J call TRBJ2-3; D remains unclear. Germline V gives CDR1 SGDLS, CDR2 YYNGEE. This CDR3 contains 16 residues. Trimming pared 0 bases from V and 5 bases from J, leaving 16 bases between. The CDR3 region has the DNA TGTGCCAGCAGCGTAGCGTCCGGCGCAGTGGGAGATACGCAGTATTTT. As protein: CASSVASGAVGDTQYF. Full variable domain (rest looked up from reference TRBV9 and TRBJ2-3): DSGVTQTPKHLITATGQRVTLRCSPRSGDLSVYWYQQSLDQGLQFLIQYYNGEERAKGNILERFSAQQFPDLHSELNLSSLELGDSALYFCASSVASGAVGDTQYFGPGTRLTVL.

The genes are TRBV19 and TRBJ2-5, with a possible D match to TRBD2 (6 bases). V shed 6 bases and J shed 4 bases, with 15 bases lying between them. Germline V gene lookup returns CDR1 LNHDA and CDR2 SQIVND (reference sequence). The CDR3 has 14 amino acids. CDR3 nucleotides: TGTGCCAGTAGGGACGGGGGAAGTAGAGAGACCCAGTACTTC. Translating it yields CASRDGGSRETQYF.

The chain links TRBV5-1 to TRBJ1-2; TRBD1 might be the D (5 bases). Germline V lookup: CDR1 SGHRS, CDR2 YFSETQ. V dropped 4 bases and J dropped 7 bases, with 17 bases sitting between them. The CDR3 totals 14 residues. The CDR3 DNA sequence: TGCGCCAGCAGCGGCGGGACCCTCGCTGTTGGCTACACCTTC. It yields the protein CASSGGTLAVGYTF.

The chain recombines TRBV7-2 with TRBJ1-3; the D is unclear. The germline V gene encodes CDR1 SGHTA and CDR2 FQGNSA. V was cut by 5 bases and J by 8 bases, with 13 bases left in between. The CDR3 contains 13 residues. CDR3 sequence: CASSNYFWDTIYF. CDR3 DNA: TGTGCCAGCAGCAACTATTTCTGGGACACCATATATTTT. Full variable domain (remainder filled in from reference TRBV7-2 and TRBJ1-3): GAGVSQSPSNKVTEKGKDVELRCDPISGHTALYWYRQSLGQGLEFLIYFQGNSAPDKSGLPSDRFSAERTGGSVSTLTIQRTQQEDSAVYLCASSNYFWDTIYFGEGSWLTVV.

V usage is TRBV5-1 and J usage is TRBJ2-5, with D tentatively TRBD2 (6 bases). The germline V and J ends were trimmed by 4 bases and 0 bases, with 10 bases remaining between them. Germline lookup yields CDR1 SGHRS and CDR2 YFSETQ. The CDR3 has 14 amino acids. The CDR3 bases are TGCGCCAGCAGCAAAGGGACTGACCAAGAGACCCAGTACTTC. This translates into CASSKGTDQETQYF.

This chain joins TRBV19 and TRBJ1-1, with TRBD1 identical over 12 bases. CDR3 size: 17 residues. Germline values: CDR1 LNHDA, CDR2 SQIVND (reference sequence). Unmatched junction bases numbered 10, after V lost 6 bases and J lost 2 bases. The CDR3 region has the DNA TGTGCCAGTAGACCGGGACAGGGGGCGTTTGGAAACACTGAAGCTTTCTTT. Translated, it gives CASRPGQGAFGNTEAFF. The full variable domain, its missing parts supplied by reference TRBV19 and TRBJ1-1, is DGGITQSPKYLFRKEGQNVTLSCEQNLNHDAMYWYRQDPGQGLRLIYYSQIVNDFQKGDIAEGYSVSREKKESFPLTVTSAQKNPTAFYLCASRPGQGAFGNTEAFFGQGTRLTVV.

The genes are TRBV11-1 and TRBJ1-5; a weak D match, TRBD1 (6 bases). Germline loops: CDR1 SGHAT, CDR2 FQDESV (reference sequence). With 4 bases removed from V and 4 bases from J, the gap between germline ends came to 11 bases. The CDR3 consists of 14 residues. In DNA, the CDR3 is TGTGCCAGCAGCTCCAGGGGTAGGAATCAGCCCCAGCATTTT. Amino acid sequence: CASSSRGRNQPQHF.

The V call is TRBV6-5, the J call TRBJ2-6, with D possibly being TRBD1 or TRBD2 (5 bases each). This CDR3 contains 16 residues. CDR1 and CDR2 from the germline V gene are MNHEY and SVGAGI. The V end lost 0 bases, the J end lost 2 bases, and 8 bases lay between the germline ends. Here the CDR3 DNA reads TGTGCCAGCAGTTACTCAGGGACGGCTGGGGCCAACGTCCTGACTTTC. Its translation: CASSYSGTAGANVLTF.

The V and J genes are TRBV19 and TRBJ2-7, with D hard to call. CDR1 LNHDA and CDR2 SQIVND come from the germline V gene (reference sequence). The CDR3 spans 14 residues. V dropped 3 bases and J dropped 2 bases, with 11 bases sitting between them. CDR3 protein: CASSMQGLPYEQYF. For the CDR3, the DNA is TGTGCCAGTAGTATGCAAGGGTTACCCTACGAGCAGTACTTC.

The gene calls are TRBV19 and TRBJ1-6; 8 positions match TRBD1. With 7 bases clipped from V and 5 bases from J, the junction kept 4 bases outside the gene matches. CDR3 length equals 14 residues. The germline CDR1 and CDR2 sequences are LNHDA and SQIVND (reference sequence). CDR3 sequence (DNA): TGTGCCAGTATCGACAGGGGCGATAATTCACCCCTCCACTTT. It is translated as CASIDRGDNSPLHF. The variable domain in full, with the rest retrieved from reference TRBV19 and TRBJ1-6, is DGGITQSPKYLFRKEGQNVTLSCEQNLNHDAMYWYRQDPGQGLRLIYYSQIVNDFQKGDIAEGYSVSREKKESFPLTVTSAQKNPTAFYLCASIDRGDNSPLHFGNGTRLTVT.

The J gene is TRBJ1-5, the V gene TRBV19; D unclear. The CDR3 runs to 14 residues. Germline V gene sequence: CDR1 LNHDA, CDR2 SQIVND (reference sequence). The V gene lost 3 bases and the J gene lost 4 bases, with 10 bases spanning the gap. CDR3 region: CASSMARRNQPQHF. DNA for the CDR3: TGTGCCAGTAGTATGGCGCGTAGAAATCAGCCCCAGCATTTT.

The chain has TRBV6-5 and TRBJ1-6; possibly TRBD1 for D (6 bases). Germline CDR1 reads MNHEY; CDR2 reads SVGAGI. The CDR3 spans 12 residues. V was trimmed by 7 bases and J by 10 bases, leaving 11 bases between them. For the CDR3, the DNA is TGTGCCAGCAAGCGGGGGACATCACCCCTCCACTTT. Protein: CASKRGTSPLHF.